Following are 15 T cell receptor beta chains from one sample sequenced in a study of shared clonotypes between healthy human individuals. Some clones are missing from TCRdb's copy, which holds only in-frame ones; the method was immunoSEQ multiplex PCR. This sample has 2 million to 2.5 million clones, with 85% to 95% found just once. CD45RO-negative CD8 cells positively selected for CCR7 made up the naive population, which excluded terminally differentiated effector memory CD45RA+ cells. Sequenced sample: naive CD8+ T cells from PBMCs. Source of these receptors: a man younger than 35 in good health. Some clones in this sample may be carry-over from other donors' samples.

The V gene is TRBV5-1, the J gene TRBJ1-3, with D unresolved. The CDR3 is made up of 16 amino acids. Germline V lookup: CDR1 SGHRS, CDR2 YFSETQ. V was trimmed by 0 bases and J by 0 bases, leaving 10 bases between them. CDR3 bases: TGCGCCAGCAGCTTGGACCACCAGATCTCTGGAAACACCATATATTTT. Its translation is CASSLDHQISGNTIYF. Variable domain in full (rest from reference TRBV5-1 and TRBJ1-3): KAGVTQTPRYLIKTRGQQVTLSCSPISGHRSVSWYQQTPGQGLQFLFEYFSETQRNKGNFPGRFSGRQFSNSRSEMNVSTLELGDSALYLCASSLDHQISGNTIYFGEGSWLTVV.

The chain uses TRBV23-1 and TRBJ1-1; 7 bases agree with TRBD1. Being an ORF, TRBV23-1 has a function that is uncertain. The CDR3 covers 14 residues. Trimming removed 9 bases from V and 4 bases from J; junction bases left unmatched: 11. The chain's CDR3 is CASHTGAVGTEAFF. The CDR3 DNA reads TGCGCCAGTCACACAGGGGCCGTAGGCACTGAAGCTTTCTTT.

J is TRBJ2-1 and V is TRBV9; the match to TRBD2 covers 8 bases. V was pared by 2 bases and J by 1 base, with 14 bases of the junction left unmatched. The germline CDR1 and CDR2 sequences are SGDLS and YYNGEE. The CDR3 sequence is 19 residues long. CDR3 nucleotide sequence: TGTGCCAGCAGCGTCTCGGTTTCGGGAGGGTCCCCTTCCTACAATGAGCAGTTCTTC. Its translation: CASSVSVSGGSPSYNEQFF.

Comments on this clone: The same CDR3 arises from other DNA sequences in this sample as well. This CDR3 reads CASSPPGISTDTQYF. In DNA form, the CDR3 reads TGTGCCAGCAGCCCTCCGGGGATAAGCACAGATACGCAGTATTTT. The chain uses TRBV7-9 and TRBJ2-3; possible D gene TRBD2, 5 bases. The CDR3 spans 15 residues. Germline lookup yields CDR1 SEHNR and CDR2 FQNEAQ (reference sequence). The germline V and J ends were trimmed by 5 bases and 0 bases, with 12 bases remaining between them.

The chain carries TRBV9 and TRBJ2-7, with 9 bases matching TRBD2. Germline-derived CDR1 and CDR2 are SGDLS and YYNGEE. Trimming at V came to 3 bases and at J to 2 bases, leaving 6 bases not matched to a gene. The CDR3 loop spans 15 amino acids. CDR3 in DNA: TGTGCCAGCAGCGGCCTAGCGGGACCAACCTACGAGCAGTACTTC. The encoded protein is CASSGLAGPTYEQYF.

The chain joins TRBV21-1 to TRBJ2-3; the table's D call TRBD2 went unverified against the DNA. TRBV21-1 is described as a pseudogene. The length of the CDR3 is 16 residues. The CDR3 reads CASSKAGRVSTDTQYF. The CDR3 region has the DNA TGTGCCAGCAGCAAAGCTGGGCGGGTAAGCACAGATACGCAGTATTTT.

The J gene is TRBJ2-7, the V gene TRBV7-9, with 7 bases that match TRBD1. The CDR3 is made up of 13 amino acids. The germline V gene has CDR1 SEHNR and CDR2 FQNEAQ (reference sequence). J lost 3 bases, V lost 4 bases, and 3 bases had no gene match. CDR3 coding DNA: TGTGCCAGCAGCTGGGGGACAGTCTACGAGCAGTACTTC. Encoded protein: CASSWGTVYEQYF.

This clone was seen more than once but under ten times. The chain links TRBV28 to TRBJ1-1; D unclear. Deletions cut 5 bases from V and 8 bases from J, with 18 bases between. The germline V gene has CDR1 MDHEN and CDR2 SYDVKM. The CDR3 has 14 residues. CDR3: CASSPRTPTPEAFF. The CDR3 DNA reads TGTGCCAGCAGTCCCAGGACGCCGACCCCCGAAGCTTTCTTT.

With regard to this clone: At the DNA level, this CDR3 is encoded by other sequences in the same sample as well. The chain uses TRBV4-3 and TRBJ1-1; D is ambiguous. CDR3 length: 12 residues. The V end lost 4 bases, the J end lost 1 base, and 4 bases lay between the germline ends. Germline CDR1 is LGHNA and CDR2 is YSLEER. CDR3 sequence: CASSLTNTEAFF. Here the CDR3 DNA reads TGCGCCAGCAGCCTGACGAACACTGAAGCTTTCTTT.

The chain is built from TRBV4-1 and TRBJ2-2, with 8 bases identical to TRBD2. Germline CDR1 reads MGHRA; CDR2 reads YSYEKL. This CDR3 spans 18 amino acids. V trimming: 0 bases; J trimming: 4 bases; junction bases outside the gene matches: 10. CDR3 nucleotides: TGCGCCAGCAGCCAAGATCGGGGGGGCGTGGGGAGCACCGGGGAGCTGTTTTTT. It is translated as CASSQDRGGVGSTGELFF.

The gene calls are TRBV9 and TRBJ2-7; no reliable D call. The CDR3 loop spans 14 amino acids. Trimming stripped 4 bases from V and 4 bases from J, with 15 bases between. Germline CDR1 is SGDLS and CDR2 is YYNGEE. CDR3 coding DNA: TGTGCCAGCAGCACCTCCCTGGGCCCGTACGAGCAGTACTTC. Translating it yields CASSTSLGPYEQYF.

The V call is TRBV7-2, the J call TRBJ1-2, with D possibly TRBD1 on 5 matching bases. Germline V gene sequence: CDR1 SGHTA, CDR2 FQGNSA. The CDR3 loop spans 11 amino acids. V lost 4 bases and J 7 bases, leaving 7 bases between the germline ends. CDR3: CASSWGSGYTF. CDR3 sequence (DNA): TGTGCCAGCAGCTGGGGGTCTGGCTACACCTTC.

Turning to this clone: This CDR3 is also generated by other DNA sequences in the sample. The chain carries TRBV27 and TRBJ2-3, with D hard to call. The V end lost 4 bases, the J end lost 4 bases, and 3 bases lay between the germline ends. The V gene's germline CDR1 is MNHEY and CDR2 SMNVEV (reference sequence). The CDR3 contains 11 residues. For the CDR3, the DNA is TGTGCCAGCAGTTCGCCAGATACGCAGTATTTT. Amino acids: CASSSPDTQYF.

This clone appeared once. This rearrangement joins TRBV9 to TRBJ1-4, with D possibly matching TRBD1 (6 bases). Looked up from germline, CDR1 is SGDLS and CDR2 is YYNGEE. The V and J ends lost 0 bases and 8 bases respectively, with 11 bases between them. The CDR3 is made up of 14 amino acids. CDR3 DNA: TGTGCCAGCAGCGTAGACAGGGATGGGGAAAAACTGTTTTTT. Its protein is CASSVDRDGEKLFF.

The gene calls are TRBV19 and TRBJ1-2; D gene unclear. Germline CDR1 is LNHDA and CDR2 is SQIVND (reference sequence). The CDR3 runs to 14 residues. V gave up 6 bases and J gave up 0 bases, with 11 bases separating them. This CDR3 is CASRVGPTNYGYTF. The CDR3 DNA follows: TGTGCCAGTAGGGTTGGCCCGACTAACTATGGCTACACCTTC.